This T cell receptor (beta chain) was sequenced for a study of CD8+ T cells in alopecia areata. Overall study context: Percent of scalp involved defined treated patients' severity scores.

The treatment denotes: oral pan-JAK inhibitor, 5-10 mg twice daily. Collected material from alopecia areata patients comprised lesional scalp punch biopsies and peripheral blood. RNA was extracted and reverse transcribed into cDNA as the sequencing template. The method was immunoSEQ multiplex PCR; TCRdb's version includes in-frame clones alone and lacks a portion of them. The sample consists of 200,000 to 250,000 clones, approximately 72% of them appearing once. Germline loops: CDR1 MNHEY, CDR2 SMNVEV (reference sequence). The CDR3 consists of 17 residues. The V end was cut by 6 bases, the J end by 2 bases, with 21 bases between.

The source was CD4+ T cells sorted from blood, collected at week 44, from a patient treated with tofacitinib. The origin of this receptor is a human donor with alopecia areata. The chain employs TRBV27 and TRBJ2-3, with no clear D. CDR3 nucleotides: TGTGCCAGCAGCCCGAAAAGGACCATTTCCATCACAGATACGCAGTATTTT. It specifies CASSPKRTISITDTQYF.